Listed below are T cell receptor beta chains from one sample, sequenced in a study of T-cell reconstitution after alpha-beta-depleted transplantation in children. TCRdb re-called the PCR reads through MiXCR, storing one row per CDR3 protein. The sample contains hundreds of thousands of distinct CDR3 sequences, 13% of which appear only once. The starting material was PBMCs, obtained from the stem cell graft. The receptors were sampled from a human donor who donated a stem cell graft to a child with Fanconi anemia. CDR3s include the opening cysteine and the closing phenylalanine or tryptophan. The order of the fields is J gene, V gene, clone size, D gene, CDR3 protein, CDR3 DNA. D genes are given only for firm matches. Only part of the rows carry a size: once, few, many, or a class if the clone is expanded.

TRBJ2-7 | TRBV14 | many | TRBD2 | CASSQTSGDLYEQYF | TGTGCCAGCAGCCAGACTAGCGGGGACCTCTACGAGCAGTACTTC
TRBJ2-2 | TRBV11-2 | few | NA | CASSPQGELFF | TGTGCCAGCAGCCCCCAAGGGGAGCTGTTTTTT
TRBJ2-5 | TRBV7-2 | many | TRBD1 | CASSSNRGRETQYF | TGTGCCAGCAGCTCTAACAGGGGACGAGAGACCCAGTACTTC
TRBJ2-5 | TRBV11-3 | NA | TRBD2 | CASSLGGLAEETQYF | TGTGCCAGCAGCTTGGGAGGACTAGCCGAGGAGACCCAGTACTTC
TRBJ2-7 | TRBV6-5 | few | NA | CASSYSLGHRTYEQYF | TGTGCCAGCAGTTACTCGCTGGGACACCGGACTTACGAGCAGTACTTC
TRBJ2-1 | TRBV12-3/TRBV12-4 | many | TRBD2 | CASSLGRTSGGRYEQFF | TGTGCCAGCAGTTTAGGGAGGACTAGCGGGGGAAGATATGAGCAGTTCTTC
TRBJ1-6 | TRBV2 | few | NA | CASSEDLGAPSYNSPLHF | TGTGCCAGCAGTGAGGATTTGGGGGCGCCGTCCTATAATTCACCCCTCCACTTT
TRBJ1-6 | TRBV6-1 | NA | NA | CASCRDTDMDSPLHF | TGTGCCAGCTGTCGTGACACGGACATGGATTCACCCCTCCACTTT
TRBJ2-1 | TRBV6-2/TRBV6-3 | many | TRBD2 | CASRALADSYNEQFF | TGTGCCAGCAGGGCACTAGCGGACTCCTACAATGAGCAGTTCTTC
TRBJ2-2 | TRBV5-1 | NA | TRBD1 | CASRTGETGELFF | TGCGCCAGCAGGACAGGGGAGACCGGGGAGCTGTTTTTT
TRBJ2-7 | TRBV19 | many | NA | CASSIDIGGTYEQYF | TGTGCCAGTAGTATAGATATCGGCGGGACCTACGAGCAGTACTTC
TRBJ2-7 | TRBV5-1 | many | NA | CASSFLPNSYEQYF | TGCGCCAGCAGCTTCTTGCCAAACTCCTACGAGCAGTACTTC
TRBJ2-2 | TRBV12-3/TRBV12-4 | many | NA | CASSFAGRATGELFF | TGTGCCAGCAGTTTCGCTGGGCGAGCCACCGGGGAGCTGTTTTTT
TRBJ1-3 | TRBV3-1 | few | NA | CASSQDWTAGNTIYF | TGTGCCAGCAGCCAAGATTGGACTGCTGGAAACACCATATATTTT
TRBJ1-4 | TRBV3-1 | few | TRBD1 | CASSSGGGQEKLFF | TGTGCCAGCAGCTCGGGAGGGGGACAGGAAAAACTGTTTTTT
TRBJ2-2 | TRBV12-3/TRBV12-4 | many | NA | CASIYGLGGELFF | TGTGCCAGCATTTACGGCCTCGGCGGGGAGCTGTTTTTT
TRBJ1-1 | TRBV6-1 | NA | NA | CASRRESEAFF | TGTGCCAGCAGGAGGGAATCTGAAGCTTTCTTT
TRBJ2-2 | TRBV28 | few | NA | CASSLSRAGTTTGELFF | TGTGCCAGCAGTTTATCCCGGGCAGGTACGACCACCGGGGAGCTGTTTTTT
TRBJ2-3 | TRBV20-1 | few | NA | CSGTYGDTQYF | TGCAGTGGGACCTACGGAGATACGCAGTATTTT
TRBJ2-1 | TRBV7-2 | NA | TRBD2 | CASERGDSYNEQFF | TGTGCCAGCGAGCGGGGAGACTCCTACAATGAGCAGTTCTTC
TRBJ2-1 | TRBV10-3 | many | NA | CAISGDSPRDNEQFF | TGTGCCATCAGTGGGGACTCACCCAGGGACAATGAGCAGTTCTTC
TRBJ2-5 | TRBV15 | NA | NA | CATSRTVEETQYF | TGTGCCACCAGCAGGACAGTGGAAGAGACCCAGTACTTC
TRBJ1-1 | TRBV30 | many | NA | CAWSLLGTEAFF | TGTGCCTGGAGTCTGTTGGGGACTGAAGCTTTCTTT
TRBJ2-7 | TRBV11-1 | NA | TRBD2 | CASASGNTYEQYF | TGTGCCAGCGCTAGCGGTAACACCTACGAGCAGTACTTC
TRBJ2-5 | TRBV20-1 | many | TRBD1 | CSARRRGQETQYF | TGCAGTGCTAGACGCAGGGGGCAAGAGACCCAGTACTTC
TRBJ1-1 | TRBV7-8 | NA | NA | CASSLSGGLNTEAFF | TGTGCCAGCAGCTTGTCGGGGGGCCTCAACACTGAAGCTTTCTTT
TRBJ2-1 | TRBV7-9 | NA | TRBD1 | CASSSGTGVRNEQFF | TGTGCCAGCAGCTCCGGGACAGGGGTTCGAAATGAGCAGTTCTTC
TRBJ2-5 | TRBV5-4 | few | NA | CASRSRGGETQYF | TGTGCCAGCAGATCCAGGGGAGGGGAGACCCAGTACTTC
TRBJ2-7 | TRBV18 | few | TRBD1 | CASSPVGQGPREQYF | TGTGCCAGCTCACCAGTCGGACAGGGACCGCGCGAGCAGTACTTC
TRBJ2-3 | TRBV20-1 | many | TRBD2 | CSAPGLAGTDTQYF | TGCAGTGCTCCTGGACTAGCGGGGACAGATACGCAGTATTTT
TRBJ2-5 | TRBV20-1 | NA | NA | CSAREEMTSGQETQYF | TGCAGTGCTAGAGAGGAAATGACATCCGGCCAAGAGACCCAGTACTTC
TRBJ1-2 | TRBV4-2 | few | NA | CASSQAGRVPSGYTF | TGTGCCAGCAGCCAAGCGGGACGGGTCCCATCAGGCTACACCTTC
TRBJ2-1 | TRBV4-2 | many | NA | CASSQEKDTYNEQFF | TGTGCCAGCAGCCAGGAAAAGGATACCTACAATGAGCAGTTCTTC
TRBJ1-4 | TRBV12-3/TRBV12-4 | many | NA | CASRSSEESGKLFF | TGTGCCAGCAGGTCATCCGAGGAGTCCGGAAAACTGTTTTTT
TRBJ1-2 | TRBV14 | few | NA | CASSQGLIYGYTF | TGTGCCAGCAGCCAGGGACTGATCTATGGCTACACCTTC
TRBJ1-3 | TRBV4-3 | many | TRBD1 | CASSQDGTGFRNTIYF | TGCGCCAGCAGCCAAGATGGGACAGGGTTTAGAAACACCATATATTTT
TRBJ2-3 | TRBV7-6 | NA | TRBD2 | CASSRSGGADTQYF | TGTGCCAGCAGCCGTAGCGGGGGGGCAGATACGCAGTATTTT
TRBJ2-1 | TRBV5-1 | many | NA | CASSLLQHNEQFF | TGCGCCAGCAGCTTACTACAGCACAATGAGCAGTTCTTC
TRBJ2-2 | TRBV5-6 | few | TRBD1 | CASSLWGTGLTGELFF | TGTGCCAGCAGCTTGTGGGGGACAGGTTTAACCGGGGAGCTGTTTTTT
TRBJ1-5 | TRBV20-1 | NA | NA | CSAIDSRRSNQPQHF | TGCAGTGCTATTGACAGCAGACGTAGCAATCAGCCCCAGCATTTT
TRBJ1-5 | TRBV14 | few | NA | CASSRGAGQPQHF | TGTGCCAGCAGCCGTGGGGCAGGACAGCCCCAGCATTTT
TRBJ2-7 | TRBV7-9 | few | TRBD2 | CASSLRGGYEQYF | TGTGCCAGCAGCTTACGGGGGGGCTACGAGCAGTACTTC
TRBJ1-5 | TRBV2 | NA | TRBD1 | CASSGRGQGRGQPQHF | TGTGCCAGCAGTGGTCGAGGACAGGGACGGGGTCAGCCCCAGCATTTT
TRBJ1-4 | TRBV5-1 | few | NA | CASSLGTVGGEKLFF | TGCGCCAGCAGCTTGGGGACAGTAGGAGGGGAAAAACTGTTTTTT
TRBJ1-2 | TRBV11-2 | NA | NA | CASSYSNSGSYGYTF | TGTGCCAGCAGCTACTCGAACAGCGGGAGCTATGGCTACACCTTC
TRBJ2-1 | TRBV20-1 | few | TRBD1 | CSARETGTGVYNEQFF | TGCAGTGCTAGAGAAACCGGGACAGGGGTCTACAATGAGCAGTTCTTC
TRBJ1-1 | TRBV5-5 | few | NA | CASSWARGTEAFF | TGTGCCAGCAGCTGGGCCCGGGGCACTGAAGCTTTCTTT
TRBJ1-1 | TRBV11-2 | few | NA | CASSLYGREAFF | TGTGCCAGCAGCTTGTATGGTAGAGAAGCTTTCTTT
TRBJ1-2 | TRBV6-9 | many | NA | CASSRGGTGGYTF | TGTGCCAGCAGTAGAGGGGGAACCGGTGGCTACACCTTC
TRBJ2-7 | TRBV2 | NA | NA | CASSGLKEKGYEQYF | TGTGCCAGCAGTGGACTAAAGGAGAAGGGGTACGAGCAGTACTTC
TRBJ1-2 | TRBV4-2 | many | TRBD1 | CASSQDTGQFFYGYTF | TGTGCCAGCAGCCAAGATACGGGACAGTTTTTCTATGGCTACACCTTC
TRBJ1-2 | TRBV18 | NA | NA | CASSPMARTVPQVLNYGYTF | TGTGCCAGCTCACCCATGGCTCGGACAGTCCCGCAAGTTCTGAACTATGGCTACACCTTC
TRBJ2-1 | TRBV14 | NA | NA | CASSQWSGSEQFF | TGTGCCAGCAGCCAATGGAGTGGTAGTGAGCAGTTCTTC
TRBJ2-3 | TRBV7-8 | NA | TRBD2 | CASRREGVITDTQYF | TGTGCCAGCAGGCGGGAGGGGGTGATCACAGATACGCAGTATTTT
TRBJ1-2 | TRBV4-1 | few | NA | CASSPDTRAYGYTF | TGCGCCAGCAGCCCTGACACCAGAGCTTATGGCTACACCTTC